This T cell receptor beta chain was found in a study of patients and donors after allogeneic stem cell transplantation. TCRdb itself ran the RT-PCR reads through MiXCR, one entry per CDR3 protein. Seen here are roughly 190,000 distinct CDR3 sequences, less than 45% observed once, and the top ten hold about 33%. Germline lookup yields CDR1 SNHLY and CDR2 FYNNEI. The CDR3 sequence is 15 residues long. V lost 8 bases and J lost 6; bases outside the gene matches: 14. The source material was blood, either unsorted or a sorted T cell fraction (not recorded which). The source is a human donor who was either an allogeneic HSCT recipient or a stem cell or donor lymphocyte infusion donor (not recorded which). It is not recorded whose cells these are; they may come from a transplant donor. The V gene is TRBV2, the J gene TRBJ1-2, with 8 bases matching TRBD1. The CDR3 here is CASVTGGEGWNGYTF. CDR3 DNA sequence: TGTGCCAGCGTAACAGGGGGTGAAGGTTGGAATGGCTACACCTTC.